The 3 T cell receptor beta chains presented below share a single source sample, sequenced in a study of regulatory T cells in long-lasting Graves disease (dated by TCRdb to about 2021). Libraries were built with multiplex PCR. TCRdb shows the sequencer as Illumina HiSeq 4000. CDR3 regions were amplified by Arm-PCR with iRepertoire HTBI primers to construct TCR beta libraries. The public reads were quality trimmed at Q25 with fastp and then assembled into clones with MiXCR by TCRdb, keeping productive beta chains. One record per CDR3 amino acid sequence lists the most common genes and DNA. The sample table shows approximately 270,000 distinct CDR3 sequences, and under 20% are seen once. Clones ranked in the top ten supply around 13% of the sample. Explained via the paper, the time point label denotes: newly diagnosed GD, antithyroid drugs for less than 3 months. RNA was extracted from PBMCs in TRIzol for both TCR sequencing and RNA sequencing.

This sample was shared with a second study, whose subject was T cells in Graves' hyperthyroidism and ophthalmopathy.

Sequences were derived from peripheral blood mononuclear cells (PBMCs), sampled at new diagnosis, from a patient treated with antithyroid drugs. All receptors derive from a woman in her 30s with Graves disease. Donor details come from another sample of the same person, matched by shared clones.

The gene calls are TRBV10-3 and TRBJ2-2; 11 nucleotides agree with TRBD2. Germline trimming cut 4 bases from V and 4 bases from J; bases unmatched to any gene: 8. CDR3 length equals 17 residues. Germline V CDR1 and CDR2: ENHRY, SYGVKD. CDR3 sequence (DNA): TGTGCCATCAGTGGACAACTAGCGGGGGCCGGCACCGGGGAGCTGTTTTTT. Translation: CAISGQLAGAGTGELFF.

At least ten counts were recorded for this clonotype. The CDR3 region has the DNA TGTGCCAGCAGCTTCCCGAGGGAGACCCAGTACTTC. Translation gives CASSFPRETQYF. The chain is built from TRBV11-2 and TRBJ2-5; D gene uncertain. CDR1 is SGHAT and CDR2 is FQNNGV in the germline V gene. The CDR3 is made up of 12 amino acids. V shed 3 bases and J shed 5 bases, with 7 bases lying between them.

This clonotype was seen many times. The chain links TRBV6-1 to TRBJ1-5; D gene ambiguous. V lost 7 bases and J 6 bases, leaving 13 bases between the germline ends. The germline V gene encodes CDR1 MNHNS and CDR2 SASEGT. The CDR3 is 13 residues long. The CDR3 sequence: CASKGGAGQPQHF. The CDR3 DNA reads as TGTGCCAGCAAGGGAGGAGCGGGTCAGCCCCAGCATTTT.